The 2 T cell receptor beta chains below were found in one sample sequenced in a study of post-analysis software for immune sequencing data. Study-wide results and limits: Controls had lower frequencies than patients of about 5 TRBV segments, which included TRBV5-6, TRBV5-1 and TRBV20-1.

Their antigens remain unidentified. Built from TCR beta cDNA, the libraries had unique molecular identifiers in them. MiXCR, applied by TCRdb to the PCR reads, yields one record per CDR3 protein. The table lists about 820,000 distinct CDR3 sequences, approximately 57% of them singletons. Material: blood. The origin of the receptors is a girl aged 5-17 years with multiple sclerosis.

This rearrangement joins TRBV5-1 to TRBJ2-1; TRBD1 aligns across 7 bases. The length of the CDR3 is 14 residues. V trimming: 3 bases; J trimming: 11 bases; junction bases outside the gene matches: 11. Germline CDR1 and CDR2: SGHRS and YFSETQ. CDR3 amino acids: CASSSSTGTDQQFF. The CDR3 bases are TGCGCCAGCAGCTCATCCACCGGGACAGATCAGCAGTTCTTC.

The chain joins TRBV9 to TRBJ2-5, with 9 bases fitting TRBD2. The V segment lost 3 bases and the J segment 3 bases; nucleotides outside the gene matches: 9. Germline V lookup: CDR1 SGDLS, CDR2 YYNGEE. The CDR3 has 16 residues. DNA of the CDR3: TGTGCCAGCAGCGCGGCCGTCAGCGGGGGGAAAGAGACCCAGTACTTC. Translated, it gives CASSAAVSGGKETQYF.